This T cell receptor beta chain comes out of a study of Tregs in tolerant kidney transplant recipients (dated by TCRdb to the late 2010s). A note on the overall study: The transplants used related donors along with nonmyeloablative bone marrow transplantation, and in the human trials mixed chimerism was transient. The study used TCRbeta sequencing to identify donor-specific regulatory T cells before combined kidney and bone marrow transplantation, then tracked those cells after transplant.

Paper-wide results and their limitations: Biological reproducibility was not directly assessed, although technical replication error appeared to be minimal. Donor-specific Treg expansion exceeded global Treg expansion in tolerant patients, suggesting antigen-driven rather than nonspecific expansion. PCR primers changed over time for some patients, so nucleotide-level comparison across those patients' samples was not possible. The study was constrained by small patient numbers, and validation of the findings is required in larger populations and under other immunosuppression protocols. The most biologically relevant and donor-specific TCRbeta repertoire appeared to be identified by expanding Tregs with activated donor B cells.

Here V drops 0 bases and J drops 15 bases, and the junction holds 14 bases not matched to any gene. The germline V gene sets CDR1 to MGHRA and CDR2 to YSYEKL. The CDR3 has 17 amino acids, counting the end cysteine and phenylalanine. Of the read, only the CDR3 DNA is kept; its 51 bases are in frame from base 1. As to this clone: Its antigen has not been determined. No quality values exist for individual bases; no much larger clone is one base distant.

The time point label here, explained by the study, means: blood sample drawn before combined kidney and bone marrow transplant. Thawed PBMCs were FACS-sorted into unstimulated Tregs (CD4+CD25+CD127-), CD4+ non-Tregs (CD4+CD25-), CD4 cells and CD8 cells. 4 combined kidney and bone marrow transplant recipients from the ITN036ST trial were included as patients, and samples were available only from these trial subjects. Healthy control blood was processed to PBMCs by Ficoll density gradient and cryopreserved, and patient PBMCs were collected before and after transplant. For TCRbeta CDR3 sequencing, genomic DNA was extracted from sorted cells using the QIAGEN DNeasy Blood and Tissue Kit. Through immunoSEQ, high-throughput TCRbeta CDR3 sequencing was done commercially, including PCR amplification with internal controls and bias correction. Processing in the source paper ran as follows. Unique productive TCRbeta sequences were defined by CDR3 nucleotide sequence where primers matched, and otherwise by CDR3 amino acid sequence together with Vbeta and Jbeta genes. To correct sorting error, sequences shared between sorted populations at a frequency ratio of 2:1 or less were removed; the rest were assigned to the higher population. A sequence was defined as donor-reactive if the sequence was expanded at least 5-fold in CFSE-low cells compared with unstimulated cells and had a frequency of at least 0.01% in CFSE-low cells. Repertoire divergence was quantified by Jensen-Shannon divergence calculated from the top 100 TCRbeta sequences ranked by frequency. For any sample with multiple sequencing runs, sorting error was corrected in each run separately before the runs were pooled. The clones in this table, taken by TCRdb from immuneACCESS, are in-frame only. Not every clone is retained; where verified, under half of the shortfall comes from an unresolved V gene, and the cause of the rest is unknown. For V, J and clone size, that table is used; D and trimming come from the DNA. This sample gives about 69,000 clones in total; around nine tenths of them show up just once. The ten largest account for more than 0.35% of the sample.

This specimen was CD4+ T cells from blood, taken before the transplant. The TCR originated in a human donor who received a combined kidney and bone marrow transplant. Recombination joined TRBV4-1 with TRBJ2-1; 13 of the junction bases match TRBD2. Here is the DNA: TGCGCCAGCAGCCAAGATTTACTAGCGGGAGGGCCGGTGCTACGGTTCTTC. Its translation reads: CASSQDLLAGGPVLRFF.